The T cell receptor beta chain described here comes from a study of cytomegalovirus exposure and HLA in healthy donors. Comment on this clone: What it recognizes is unknown.

The PCR had 60 Vbeta and 13 Jbeta primers. The table came from immunoSEQ multiplex PCR; TCRdb's copy has only in-frame clones and leaves some out. The table lists nearly 100,000 clones, 70% to 80% of them singletons. Findings of the study overall: Available immune exposure information was restricted to CMV serostatus only.

CDR3 length: 17 amino acids. CDR1 SGHKS and CDR2 YYEKEE come from the germline V gene (reference sequence). V lost 3 bases, J lost 0 bases, and 13 bases lay in between. Material: PBMCs. The rearrangement joins TRBV5-5 to TRBJ2-6; D possibly corresponds to TRBD2 (6 bases). This TCR was recovered from a woman aged 60-75 years in good health and CMV-seropositive. The CDR3 bases are TGTGCCAGCAGCTGGGCGGGGCATATCTCTGGGGCCAACGTCCTGACTTTC. It encodes CASSWAGHISGANVLTF.